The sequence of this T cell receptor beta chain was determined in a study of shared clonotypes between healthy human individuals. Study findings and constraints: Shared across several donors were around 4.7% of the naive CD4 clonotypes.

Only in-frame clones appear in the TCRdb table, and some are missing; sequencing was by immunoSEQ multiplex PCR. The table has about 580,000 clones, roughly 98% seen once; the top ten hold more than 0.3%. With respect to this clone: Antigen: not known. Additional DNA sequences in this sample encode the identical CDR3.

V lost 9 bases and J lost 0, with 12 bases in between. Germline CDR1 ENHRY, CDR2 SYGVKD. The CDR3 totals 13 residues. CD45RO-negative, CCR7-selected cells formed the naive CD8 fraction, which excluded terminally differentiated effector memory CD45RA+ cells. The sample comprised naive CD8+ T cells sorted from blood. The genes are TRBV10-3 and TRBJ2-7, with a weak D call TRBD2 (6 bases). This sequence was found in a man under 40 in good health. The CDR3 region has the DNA TGTGCCATACGGGACGGGAGCTCCTACGAGCAGTACTTC. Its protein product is CAIRDGSSYEQYF.